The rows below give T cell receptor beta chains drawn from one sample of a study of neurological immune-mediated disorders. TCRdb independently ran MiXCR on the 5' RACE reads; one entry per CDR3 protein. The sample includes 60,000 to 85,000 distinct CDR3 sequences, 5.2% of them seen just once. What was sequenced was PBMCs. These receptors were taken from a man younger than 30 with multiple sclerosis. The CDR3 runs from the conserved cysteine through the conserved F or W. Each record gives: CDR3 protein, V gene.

CASSLVAGDTDTQYF,TRBV7-9
CAIRDYRRGGSTDTQYF,TRBV10-3
CASSQDRDRAYEQYF,TRBV4-3
CASTTRSGNEQYF,TRBV5-1
CASSPRGLVGPTEAFF,TRBV18
CSARLGLAADYEQYF,TRBV20-1
CASSRTQSHNEQFF,TRBV7-9
CASISRDLYGQPQHF,TRBV19
CAWSPGTGATDTQYF,TRBV30
CASSPQGLYQETQYF,TRBV5-1
CASSLRGRGEKLFF,TRBV7-2
CASSFGSGRGQTQYF,TRBV7-2
CASSLIDRLYEQYF,TRBV5-6
CASSLVTAPNTGELSF,TRBV7-6
CASSLEGRSSYEQYF,TRBV5-5
CASTKDRGLNQPQHF,TRBV12-3/TRBV12-4
CSARREREVDEQFF,TRBV20-1